A selection of T cell receptor beta chains follows, all from one sample in a study of T cell responses to AZD1222 COVID-19 vaccine. Some clones are missing from TCRdb's copy, which holds only in-frame ones; the method was immunoSEQ multiplex PCR. Of more than 150,000 clones detected, approximately 91% appear once; the ten largest clones hold approximately 0.98%. The sample here was peripheral blood, taken on day 0 of AZD1222 vaccination. The receptors come from an adult in good health. The CDR3 runs from the conserved cysteine through the conserved F or W. The order of the fields is clone size, V gene, CDR3 length, J gene, D gene, CDR3 DNA, CDR3 protein. The D gene is left open where the match is weak. Rows give clone size only sometimes, using once, few, many, or a class for an expanded clone.

size: NA
V: TRBV5-4
length: 14
J: TRBJ2-7
D: TRBD1
DNA: TGTGCAAGTAGGGCAGGGACAGGGCGAGACGAGCAGTACTTC
CDR3: CASRAGTGRDEQYF

size: few
V: TRBV5-5
length: 14
J: TRBJ1-1
D: NA
DNA: TGTGCCAGCAGCTTGGGGCGCCAGGGTGGTGAAGCTTTCTTT
CDR3: CASSLGRQGGEAFF

size: NA
V: TRBV3-1/TRBV3-2
length: 12
J: TRBJ2-1
D: NA
DNA: TGTGCCAGCAGCCTACGCTACAATGAGCAGTTCTTC
CDR3: CASSLRYNEQFF

size: NA
V: TRBV9
length: 14
J: TRBJ1-4
D: NA
DNA: TGTGCCAGCAGCAAAGGGATGCCAAATGAAAAACTGTTTTTT
CDR3: CASSKGMPNEKLFF

size: NA
V: TRBV5-1
length: 16
J: TRBJ1-1
D: TRBD1
DNA: TGCGCCAGCAGCTTGGACGTCAGGGGGCGCGGCACTGAAGCTTTCTTT
CDR3: CASSLDVRGRGTEAFF

size: NA
V: TRBV5-4
length: 18
J: TRBJ2-1
D: TRBD1
DNA: TGTGCCAGCAGCGGTAAGGGACAGGGGCCCACCCCCTACAATGAGCAGTTCTTC
CDR3: CASSGKGQGPTPYNEQFF

size: NA
V: TRBV6-1
length: 16
J: TRBJ2-5
D: TRBD2
DNA: TGTGCCAGCAGTGTTAGCGGGGGGGCCGTCCAAGAGACCCAGTACTTC
CDR3: CASSVSGGAVQETQYF

size: NA
V: TRBV9
length: 12
J: TRBJ2-3
D: NA
DNA: TGTGCCAGCAGCGTTGGGGGGGATACGCAGTATTTT
CDR3: CASSVGGDTQYF

size: NA
V: TRBV6-2/TRBV6-3
length: 18
J: TRBJ1-5
D: TRBD1
DNA: TGTGCCAGCAGTTACCCTTTTCGACAGGGAGGAGGCCATCAGCCCCAGCATTTT
CDR3: CASSYPFRQGGGHQPQHF

size: NA
V: TRBV7-8
length: 13
J: TRBJ1-1
D: TRBD1
DNA: TGTGCCAGCAGCTTAGGGACAGGGTATGTCGCTTTCTTT
CDR3: CASSLGTGYVAFF

size: NA
V: TRBV20-1
length: 9
J: TRBJ2-1
D: NA
DNA: TGCAGTGCTAACAATGAGCAGTTCTTC
CDR3: CSANNEQFF

size: NA
V: TRBV6-5
length: 12
J: TRBJ1-3
D: NA
DNA: TGTGCCAGCGTTACCTCTGGAAACACCATATATTTT
CDR3: CASVTSGNTIYF

size: NA
V: TRBV18
length: 17
J: TRBJ1-1
D: NA
DNA: TGTGCCAGCTCACCAGATATGCTGGTACAGTCGAACACTGAAGCTTTCTTT
CDR3: CASSPDMLVQSNTEAFF

size: NA
V: TRBV18
length: 14
J: TRBJ2-1
D: NA
DNA: TGTGCCAGCTCACCCGACGGGAAAACCAATGAGCAGTTCTTC
CDR3: CASSPDGKTNEQFF

size: NA
V: TRBV19
length: 15
J: TRBJ1-1
D: NA
DNA: TGTGCCAGTAGTATGGCGGCAGGTTTCTTTTCTGAAGCTTTCTTT
CDR3: CASSMAAGFFSEAFF

size: NA
V: TRBV9
length: 16
J: TRBJ2-1
D: NA
DNA: TGTGCCAGCAGCGTAGCGAGGGAGAGCTCCTACAATGAGCAGTTCTTC
CDR3: CASSVARESSYNEQFF